The 9 T cell receptor beta chains listed next were all sequenced from one sample in a study of shared clonotypes between healthy human individuals. Only in-frame clones appear in the TCRdb table, and some are missing; sequencing was by immunoSEQ multiplex PCR. The sample carries some 1,100,000 clones, approximately 78% recorded once. Sequenced input: memory CD4+ T cells from PBMCs. Indicated subset: CD45RA-negative fraction. All receptors come from a man between 18 and 29 years old in good health. Some clones in this sample may be carry-over from other donors' samples.

The rearrangement links TRBV27 to TRBJ2-7, with D perhaps TRBD2 (6 bases). Germline CDR1 MNHEY, CDR2 SMNVEV (reference sequence). Trimming left V 6 bases short and J 0 bases short, with 24 bases between. The CDR3 totals 18 residues. Here the CDR3 reads CASSPGRSLPKNSYEQYF. The CDR3 DNA reads TGTGCCAGCAGCCCTGGGAGGTCCTTGCCCAAGAACTCCTACGAGCAGTACTTC.

This chain connects TRBV4-2 to TRBJ1-4; 11 bases align to TRBD1. Looked up from germline, CDR1 is LGHNA and CDR2 is YNFKEQ. The V segment lost 3 bases and the J segment 8 bases; nucleotides outside the gene matches: 2. The CDR3 loop spans 14 amino acids. The CDR3 loop is CASSHGTGGEKLFF. The CDR3 DNA sequence: TGTGCCAGCAGCCACGGGACAGGGGGAGAAAAACTGTTTTTT.

The chain recombines TRBV7-2 with TRBJ1-2; D perhaps matches TRBD1 (5 bases). CDR1 SGHTA and CDR2 FQGNSA come from the germline V gene. The length of the CDR3 is 12 residues. V dropped 2 bases and J dropped 5 bases, with 6 bases sitting between them. The CDR3 nucleotides are TGTGCCAGCAGCTTAAAGGGGTATGGCTACACCTTC. This sequence encodes CASSLKGYGYTF.

Ten or more counts support this clone. The chain is built from TRBV9 and TRBJ2-2, with 7 nucleotides matching TRBD1. The CDR3 totals 18 residues. V lost 0 bases and J lost 3; bases outside the gene matches: 11. Per germline, CDR1 SGDLS and CDR2 YYNGEE. The CDR3 DNA is TGTGCCAGCAGCGTAGTGGCCGGGACAGCCGAGGACACCGGGGAGCTGTTTTTT. Protein: CASSVVAGTAEDTGELFF. Full variable domain (outside the CDR3, taken from reference TRBV9 and TRBJ2-2): DSGVTQTPKHLITATGQRVTLRCSPRSGDLSVYWYQQSLDQGLQFLIQYYNGEERAKGNILERFSAQQFPDLHSELNLSSLELGDSALYFCASSVVAGTAEDTGELFFGEGSRLTVL.

The chain has TRBV5-4 and TRBJ1-2; 8 bases agree with TRBD1. J was trimmed by 3 bases and V by 3 bases; bases with no gene match: 7. This CDR3 region has 15 residues. Germline V lookup: CDR1 SGHNT, CDR2 YYREEE (reference sequence). The CDR3 sequence: CASSSRTGRDYGYTF. In DNA form, the CDR3 reads TGTGCCAGCAGCTCGCGGACAGGGAGGGACTATGGCTACACCTTC.

The genes are TRBV9 and TRBJ2-7; possible D gene TRBD1, 6 bases. V was trimmed by 4 bases and J by 6 bases, leaving 11 bases between them. This CDR3 contains 12 residues. In germline, CDR1 is SGDLS, CDR2 YYNGEE. The CDR3 sequence: CASSSSGVEQYF. The DNA of the CDR3 is TGTGCCAGCAGCTCCTCAGGGGTCGAGCAGTACTTC. The full variable domain, with the rest looked up from reference TRBV9 and TRBJ2-7, is DSGVTQTPKHLITATGQRVTLRCSPRSGDLSVYWYQQSLDQGLQFLIQYYNGEERAKGNILERFSAQQFPDLHSELNLSSLELGDSALYFCASSSSGVEQYFGPGTRLTVT.

This clone was seen just once. V usage is TRBV2 and J usage is TRBJ2-5; 10 nucleotides agree with TRBD2. Germline V lookup: CDR1 SNHLY, CDR2 FYNNEI. The CDR3 is made up of 15 amino acids. The trim removed 6 bases at V and 11 bases at J, leaving 15 bases unmatched. As DNA, the CDR3 is TGTGCCAGCAGGCCATGGCTAGCGGGAGTGGGAGAGCAGTACTTC. Protein product: CASRPWLAGVGEQYF.

With respect to this clone: A far larger clone differs by one base, so this is likely a read error. CDR3 coding DNA: TGTGCCAGCAGCCTCTCGGATGAGCAGTTCTTC. Protein product: CASSLSDEQFF. The V gene is TRBV7-8, the J gene TRBJ2-1; the D is unclear. Trimming left V 5 bases short and J 8 bases short, with 7 bases between. The CDR3 totals 11 residues. Germline loops: CDR1 SGHVS, CDR2 FQNEAQ. Using reference TRBV7-8 and TRBJ2-1 for the parts outside the CDR3, the full variable domain is GAGVSQSPRYKVAKRGQDVALRCDPISGHVSLFWYQQALGQGPEFLTYFQNEAQLDKSGLPSDRFFAERPEGSVSTLKIQRTQQEDSAVYLCASSLSDEQFFGPGTRLTVL.

This clone turned up a few times. The chain carries TRBV5-1 and TRBJ1-1; the match to TRBD1 covers 10 bases. V gave up 4 bases and J gave up 0 bases; unmatched junction bases: 6. The CDR3 is made up of 16 amino acids. CDR1 and CDR2 from the germline V gene are SGHRS and YFSETQ. CDR3 nucleotide sequence: TGCGCCAGCAGCCAAAGGGGACAGGGGCTGAACACTGAAGCTTTCTTT. This codes for CASSQRGQGLNTEAFF.